The clone carrying this TCR beta chain was found once. Antigen specificity is unknown. This entry belongs to a study of cytomegalovirus exposure and HLA in healthy donors. In the PCR, 60 Vbeta and 13 Jbeta primers were used. Assay used: immunoSEQ multiplex PCR; TCRdb lists only in-frame clones, some missing. The table records 35,000 to 40,000 clones, around 69% of them present only once. Study-wide points: A later analysis reportedly found fewer N-insertions in an Asian-associated ancestry cluster than the approximately 700-donor mean.

This CDR3 has 13 residues. V gave up 3 bases and J gave up 7 bases, with 12 bases separating them. Germline loops: CDR1 SGHVS, CDR2 FQNEAQ. The J gene is TRBJ1-2, the V gene TRBV7-8; weak D call: TRBD1 (6 bases). The source material was PBMCs. This TCR was recovered from a young man in good health and CMV-seronegative. The CDR3 DNA reads TGTGCCAGCAGCTTCCAGGGAGGGGGTGGCTACACCTTC. This sequence encodes CASSFQGGGGYTF.